This T cell receptor beta chain comes out of a study of T cells in Graves' hyperthyroidism and ophthalmopathy. Looking at the study overall: Peripheral blood was secured at the point of initial diagnosis, before any treatment.

The TCR beta CDR3 regions underwent amplification using RNA transcripts as the source. The TCR CDR3 first-round RT-PCR relied on the HTBI primer set. MiXCR, run by TCRdb on the multiplex PCR reads, gives a single entry per CDR3 protein. The sample consists of hundreds of thousands of distinct CDR3 sequences, roughly 14% of them appearing once. Study observations and caveats: Most thyroid clonotypes with frequency above 0.001 were detected in blood.

Ophthalmopathy cases met thresholds of Clinical Activity Score at least 3, NOSPECS grade at least 4 and duration under 3 months. Those patients with uncontrolled infection, other autoimmune disease, pregnancy or lactation were excluded. About this clonotype itself: The antigen remains unidentified.

Trimming removed 3 bases from V and 9 bases from J, with 17 bases in between. This CDR3 region has 15 residues. CDR1 is KGHDR, CDR2 SFDVKD, per germline. The chain links TRBV24-1 to TRBJ2-1, with a possible D match to TRBD1 (7 bases). Sequenced material: blood. The receptor comes from a man between 18 and 29 years old with Graves' ophthalmopathy. CDR3 DNA: TGTGCCACCAGTGATAGAAGGGGGCACGGGGGTGAGCAGTTCTTC. Encoded protein: CATSDRRGHGGEQFF.